The 11 T cell receptor beta chains reported below all come from one sample, sequenced in a study of identical twins. TCRdb analysed the 5' RACE reads with MiXCR anew, one entry per CDR3 protein. The data contain roughly 540,000 distinct CDR3 sequences, approximately 22% of them seen just once; the ten biggest clones take up roughly 0.9%. These data also featured in a second study, about T cells expressing NK-cell markers.

Sequencing was done on a sample of CD4+ T cells sorted from blood. The receptors come from a woman under 30 in good health.

This clonotype appeared a single time. A much larger clone lies a single base off, so this may be a read error. This chain uses TRBV20-1 with TRBJ2-3; 14 positions agree with TRBD2. CDR1 is DFQATT and CDR2 is SNEGSKA in the germline V gene (reference sequence). The CDR3 sequence is 17 residues long. The CDR3 DNA is TGCTGTGCTAGAGATCCTCGACTAGCGGGAGGGATGGATACGCAGTATTTT. It encodes CCARDPRLAGGMDTQYF.

This clonotype appeared a few times. This sequence joins TRBV5-1 and TRBJ2-3; D perhaps matches TRBD2 (7 bases). This CDR3 is 15 amino acids long. V dropped 2 bases and J dropped 0 bases, with 10 bases sitting between them. Per the germline V gene, CDR1 is SGHRS and CDR2 is YFSETQ. CDR3 coding DNA: TGCGCCAGCAGCTTTGCGGGGGCTAGCACAGATACGCAGTATTTT. Its translation is CASSFAGASTDTQYF.

There are a few counts of this clonotype. The genes are TRBV10-3 and TRBJ2-3, with 8 bases identical to TRBD1. The CDR3 length is 13 residues. Per germline, CDR1 ENHRY and CDR2 SYGVKD. Trimming took 10 bases from V and 0 from J; bases not matched to a gene: 3. The CDR3 sequence is CASQGASTDTQYF. CDR3 bases: TGTGCCAGCCAGGGGGCTAGCACAGATACGCAGTATTTT.

This clonotype was found a few times. The rearrangement links TRBV27 to TRBJ2-5; D is undetermined. V lost 6 bases and J 4 bases, leaving 12 bases between the germline ends. The CDR3 consists of 13 residues. Germline loops: CDR1 MNHEY, CDR2 SMNVEV (reference sequence). CDR3 loop: CASRGPERETQYF. The CDR3 region has the DNA TGTGCCAGCAGAGGACCCGAGAGAGAGACCCAGTACTTC.

This clonotype has a count of ten or more. This rearrangement joins TRBV12-3 or TRBV12-4 to TRBJ2-7; perhaps TRBD1 as D (7 bases). The V end lost 3 bases, the J end lost 3 bases, and 12 bases lay between the germline ends. The CDR3 spans 14 residues. The CDR3 spells CASSLSQGGYEQYF. In DNA, the CDR3 is TGTGCCAGCAGTTTGAGCCAGGGGGGCTACGAGCAGTACTTC.

This clonotype has a handful of counts. The chain joins TRBV6-5 to TRBJ1-6; D gene unclear. Germline V gene lookup returns CDR1 MNHEY and CDR2 SVGAGI. CDR3 length equals 15 residues. Trimming removed 0 bases at V and 5 bases at J, with 8 bases between. The CDR3 DNA sequence: TGTGCCAGCAGTTACTCGGCGATTCATAATTCACCCCTCCACTTT. It specifies CASSYSAIHNSPLHF.

The rearrangement links TRBV7-3 to TRBJ1-6; D call uncertain. Germline-derived CDR1 and CDR2 are SGHTA and FQGTGA. V lost 1 base and J 10 bases, leaving 8 bases between the germline ends. The length of the CDR3 is 13 residues. The CDR3 is CASSLIPGSPLHF. In DNA, the CDR3 is TGTGCCAGCAGCTTAATCCCGGGGTCACCCCTCCACTTT.

This clonotype was counted between two and nine times. The rearrangement joins TRBV20-1 to TRBJ2-7, with a tentative D call TRBD1 (5 bases). The CDR3 loop spans 11 amino acids. Germline values: CDR1 DFQATT, CDR2 SNEGSKA (reference sequence). V lost 3 bases, J lost 5 bases, and 8 bases lay in between. The CDR3 region has the DNA TGCAGTGCTAGGACAGAAAACGAGCAGTACTTC. Protein sequence: CSARTENEQYF.

V gene TRBV10-2 combines with J gene TRBJ1-1, with 10 bases that match TRBD1. The CDR3 contains 12 residues. V trimming: 6 bases; J trimming: 10 bases; junction bases outside the gene matches: 5. In germline, CDR1 is WSHSY, CDR2 SAAADI. CDR3 residues: CASSDRGLRAFF. The CDR3 DNA reads TGCGCCAGCAGCGACAGGGGGCTGCGAGCTTTCTTT.

The rearrangement uses TRBV5-1 and TRBJ1-1; D ambiguous. Looked up from germline, CDR1 is SGHRS and CDR2 is YFSETQ. The V gene lost 1 base and the J gene lost 0 bases, with 10 bases spanning the gap. The CDR3 contains 15 residues. CDR3 nucleotide sequence: TGCGCCAGCAGCTTGAGCGCAGGAGTGAACACTGAAGCTTTCTTT. It codes for CASSLSAGVNTEAFF.

This clonotype has at least ten counts. The chain employs TRBV20-1 and TRBJ1-2; the D is unclear. V lost 4 bases, J lost 4 bases, and 13 bases lay in between. The CDR3 length is 13 residues. CDR1 and CDR2 from the germline V gene are DFQATT and SNEGSKA (reference sequence). CDR3 nucleotide sequence: TGCAGTGCTATGAGAGAGGTCGTCTATGGCTACACCTTC. This codes for CSAMREVVYGYTF.